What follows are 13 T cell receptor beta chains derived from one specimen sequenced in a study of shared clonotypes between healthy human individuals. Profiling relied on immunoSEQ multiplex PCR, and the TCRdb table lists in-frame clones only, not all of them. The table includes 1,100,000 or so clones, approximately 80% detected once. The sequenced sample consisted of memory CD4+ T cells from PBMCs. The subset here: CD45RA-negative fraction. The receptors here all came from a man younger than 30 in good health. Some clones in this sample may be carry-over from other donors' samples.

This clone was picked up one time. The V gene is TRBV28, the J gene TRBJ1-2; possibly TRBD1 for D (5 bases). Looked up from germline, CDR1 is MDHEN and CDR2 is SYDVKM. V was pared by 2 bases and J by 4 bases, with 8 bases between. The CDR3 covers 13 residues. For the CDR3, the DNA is TGTGCCAGCAGTTTAGGGGGGTTCTATGGCTACACCTTC. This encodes CASSLGGFYGYTF.

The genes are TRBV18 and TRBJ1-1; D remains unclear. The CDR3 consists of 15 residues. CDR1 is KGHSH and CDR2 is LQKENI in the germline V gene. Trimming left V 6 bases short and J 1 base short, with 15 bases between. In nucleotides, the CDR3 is TGTGCCAGCTCCGCATGGGGTAATCGGAACACTGAAGCTTTCTTT. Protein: CASSAWGNRNTEAFF. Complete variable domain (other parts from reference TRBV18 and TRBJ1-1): NAGVMQNPRHLVRRRGQEARLRCSPMKGHSHVYWYRQLPEEGLKFMVYLQKENIIDESGMPKERFSAEFPKEGPSILRIQQVVRGDSAAYFCASSAWGNRNTEAFFGQGTRLTVV.

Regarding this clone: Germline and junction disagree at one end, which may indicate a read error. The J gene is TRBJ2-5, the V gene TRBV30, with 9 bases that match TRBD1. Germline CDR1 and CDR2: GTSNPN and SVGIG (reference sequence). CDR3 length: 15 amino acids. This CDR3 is CAWSPNRGRRETRYF. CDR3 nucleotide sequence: TGTGCCTGGAGCCCCAACAGGGGGCGCCGGGAGACCCGGTACTTC.

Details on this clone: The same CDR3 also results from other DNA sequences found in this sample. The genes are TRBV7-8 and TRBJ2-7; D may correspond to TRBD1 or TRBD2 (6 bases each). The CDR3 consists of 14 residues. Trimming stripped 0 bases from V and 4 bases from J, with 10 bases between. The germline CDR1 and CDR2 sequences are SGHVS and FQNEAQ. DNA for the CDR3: TGTGCCAGCAGCTTAGCGGGGGGCGGGTACGAGCAGTACTTC. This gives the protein CASSLAGGGYEQYF.

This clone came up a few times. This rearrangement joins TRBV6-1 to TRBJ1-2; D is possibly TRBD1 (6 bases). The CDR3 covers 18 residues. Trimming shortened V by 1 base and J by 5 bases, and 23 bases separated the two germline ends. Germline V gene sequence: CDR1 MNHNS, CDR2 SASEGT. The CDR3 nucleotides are TGTGCCAGCAGTGAAGGGGTCGGGGGGCGAACTTCTTTATATGGCTACACCTTC. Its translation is CASSEGVGGRTSLYGYTF.

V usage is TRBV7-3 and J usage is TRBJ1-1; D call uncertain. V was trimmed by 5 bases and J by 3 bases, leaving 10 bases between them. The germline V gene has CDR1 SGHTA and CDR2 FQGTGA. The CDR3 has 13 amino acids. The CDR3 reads CASSKLWDTEAFF. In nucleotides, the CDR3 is TGTGCCAGCAGCAAACTCTGGGACACTGAAGCTTTCTTT.

The CDR3: CASSRDREEGNTIYF. The CDR3 DNA follows: TGTGCCAGCAGCCGGGACAGGGAAGAGGGAAACACCATATATTTT. The chain couples TRBV5-4 to TRBJ1-3; the match to TRBD1 covers 9 bases. Trimming cost V 4 bases and J 4 bases; bases outside gene matches: 6. Germline values: CDR1 SGHNT, CDR2 YYREEE (reference sequence). The CDR3 is made up of 15 amino acids. The entire variable domain, with the rest obtained from reference TRBV5-4 and TRBJ1-3, is as follows: ETGVTQSPTHLIKTRGQQVTLRCSSQSGHNTVSWYQQALGQGPQFIFQYYREEENGRGNFPPRFSGLQFPNYSSELNVNALELDDSALYLCASSRDREEGNTIYFGEGSWLTVV.

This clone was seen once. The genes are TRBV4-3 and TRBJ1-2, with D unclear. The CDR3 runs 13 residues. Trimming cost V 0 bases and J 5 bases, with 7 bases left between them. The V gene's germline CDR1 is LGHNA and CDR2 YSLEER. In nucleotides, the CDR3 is TGCGCCAGCAGCCAAGAAGCGGAGTATGGCTACACCTTC. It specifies CASSQEAEYGYTF.

The CDR3 sequence: CSVEGATEAFF. The DNA for the CDR3 is TGCAGCGTTGAGGGGGCCACTGAAGCTTTCTTT. V gene TRBV29-1 combines with J gene TRBJ1-1, with D perhaps matching TRBD1 (6 bases). Trimming cost V 3 bases and J 4 bases, with 6 bases left between them. The CDR3 totals 11 residues. Germline V lookup: CDR1 SQVTM, CDR2 ANQGSEA. Full variable domain (missing parts from reference TRBV29-1 and TRBJ1-1): SAVISQKPSRDICQRGTSLTIQCQVDSQVTMMFWYRQQPGQSLTLIATANQGSEATYESGFVIDKFPISRPNLTFSTLTVSNMSPEDSSIYLCSVEGATEAFFGQGTRLTVV.

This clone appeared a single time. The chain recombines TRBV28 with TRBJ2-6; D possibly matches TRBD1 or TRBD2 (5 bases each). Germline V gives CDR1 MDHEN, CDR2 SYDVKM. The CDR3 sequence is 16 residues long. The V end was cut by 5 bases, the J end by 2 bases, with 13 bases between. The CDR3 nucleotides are TGTGCCAGCAGTCGGACACGAGGGGCTGGGGCCAACGTCCTGACTTTC. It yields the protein CASSRTRGAGANVLTF.

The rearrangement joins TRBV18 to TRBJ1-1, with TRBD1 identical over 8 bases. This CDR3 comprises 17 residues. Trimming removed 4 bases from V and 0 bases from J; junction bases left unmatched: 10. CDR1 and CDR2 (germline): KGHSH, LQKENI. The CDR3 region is CASSLRGQGALNTEAFF. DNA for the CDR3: TGTGCCAGCTCACTACGGGGCCAGGGGGCGTTGAACACTGAAGCTTTCTTT.

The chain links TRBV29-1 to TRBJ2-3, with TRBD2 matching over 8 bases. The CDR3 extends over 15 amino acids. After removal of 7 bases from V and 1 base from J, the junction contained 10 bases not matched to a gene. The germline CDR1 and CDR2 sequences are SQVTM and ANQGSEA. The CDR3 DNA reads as TGCAGCGCGAGCAAAGCGGGAGTAGGCACAGATACGCAGTATTTT. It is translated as CSASKAGVGTDTQYF.

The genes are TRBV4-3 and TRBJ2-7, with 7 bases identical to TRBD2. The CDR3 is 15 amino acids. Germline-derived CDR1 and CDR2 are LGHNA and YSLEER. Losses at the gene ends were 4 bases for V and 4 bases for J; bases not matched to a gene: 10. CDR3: CASSRDWRERYEQYF. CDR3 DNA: TGCGCCAGCAGCCGAGACTGGCGGGAGCGGTACGAGCAGTACTTC.